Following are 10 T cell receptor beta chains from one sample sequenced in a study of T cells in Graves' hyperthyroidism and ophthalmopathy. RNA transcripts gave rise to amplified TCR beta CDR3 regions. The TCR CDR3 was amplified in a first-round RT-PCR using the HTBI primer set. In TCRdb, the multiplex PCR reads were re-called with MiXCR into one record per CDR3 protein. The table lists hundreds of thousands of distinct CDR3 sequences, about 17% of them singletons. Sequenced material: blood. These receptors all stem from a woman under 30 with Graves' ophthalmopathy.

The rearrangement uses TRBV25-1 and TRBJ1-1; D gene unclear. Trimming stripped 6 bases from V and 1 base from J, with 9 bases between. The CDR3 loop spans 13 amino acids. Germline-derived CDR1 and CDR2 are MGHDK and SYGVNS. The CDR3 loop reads CASSGVGNTEAFF. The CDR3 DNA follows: TGTGCCAGCAGCGGGGTAGGGAACACTGAAGCTTTCTTT.

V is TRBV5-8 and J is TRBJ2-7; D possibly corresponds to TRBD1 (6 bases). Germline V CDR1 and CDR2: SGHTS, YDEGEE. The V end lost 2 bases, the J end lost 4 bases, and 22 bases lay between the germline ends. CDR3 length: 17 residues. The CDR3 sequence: CASSFKLTGTWEYEQYF. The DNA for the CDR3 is TGTGCCAGCAGCTTCAAATTAACCGGGACATGGGAGTACGAGCAGTACTTC.

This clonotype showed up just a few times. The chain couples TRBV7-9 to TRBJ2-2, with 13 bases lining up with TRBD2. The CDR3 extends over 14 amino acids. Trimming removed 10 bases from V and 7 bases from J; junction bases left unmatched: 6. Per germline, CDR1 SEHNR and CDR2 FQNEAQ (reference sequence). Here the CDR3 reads CATRTSGSDGELFF. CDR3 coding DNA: TGTGCCACCCGGACTAGCGGGAGTGACGGGGAGCTGTTTTTT.

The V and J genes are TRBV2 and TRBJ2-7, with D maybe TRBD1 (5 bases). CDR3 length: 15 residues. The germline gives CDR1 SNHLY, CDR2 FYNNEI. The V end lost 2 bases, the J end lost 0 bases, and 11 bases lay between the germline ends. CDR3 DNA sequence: TGTGCCAGCAGTGAAAAGTGGGGCCCCTCCTACGAGCAGTACTTC. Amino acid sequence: CASSEKWGPSYEQYF.

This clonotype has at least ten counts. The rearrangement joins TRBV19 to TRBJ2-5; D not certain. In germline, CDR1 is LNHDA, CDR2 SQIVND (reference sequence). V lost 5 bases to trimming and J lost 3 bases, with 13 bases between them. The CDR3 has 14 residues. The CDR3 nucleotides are TGTGCCAGTAGTCCCCCTGGGTCGAAAGAGACCCAGTACTTC. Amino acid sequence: CASSPPGSKETQYF.

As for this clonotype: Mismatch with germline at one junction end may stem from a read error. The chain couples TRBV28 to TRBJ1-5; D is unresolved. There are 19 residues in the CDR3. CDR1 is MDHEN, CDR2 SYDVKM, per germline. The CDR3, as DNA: TGTGCCAGCAGTCCCCGATCCGGGCCCAGAGTCTATAGCAATCAGCCCCAGCACTTT. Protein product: CASSPRSGPRVYSNQPQHF.

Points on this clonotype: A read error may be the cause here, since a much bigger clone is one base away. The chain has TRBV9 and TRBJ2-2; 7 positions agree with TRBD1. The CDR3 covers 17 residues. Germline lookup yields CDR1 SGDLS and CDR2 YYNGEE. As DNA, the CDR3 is TGTACCAGCAGCACGGGACAGTTGAACGCGAACACCGGGGAGCTGTTTTTT. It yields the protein CTSSTGQLNANTGELFF.

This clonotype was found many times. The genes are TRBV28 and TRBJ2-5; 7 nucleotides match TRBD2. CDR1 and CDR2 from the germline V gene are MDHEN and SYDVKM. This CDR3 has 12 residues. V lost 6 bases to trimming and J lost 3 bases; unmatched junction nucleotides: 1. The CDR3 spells CASSLAEETQYF. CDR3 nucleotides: TGTGCCAGCAGCCTAGCGGAAGAGACCCAGTACTTC. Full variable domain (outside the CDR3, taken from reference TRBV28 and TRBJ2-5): DVKVTQSSRYLVKRTGEKVFLECVQDMDHENMFWYRQDPGLGLRLIYFSYDVKMKEKGDIPEGYSVSREKKERFSLILESASTNQTSMYLCASSLAEETQYFGPGTRLLVL.

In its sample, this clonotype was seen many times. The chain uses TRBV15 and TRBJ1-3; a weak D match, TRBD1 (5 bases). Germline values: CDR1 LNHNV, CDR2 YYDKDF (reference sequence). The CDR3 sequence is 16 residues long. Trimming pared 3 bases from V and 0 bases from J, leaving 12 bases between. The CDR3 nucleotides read TGTGCCACCAGCAGGGAAGGACACCCCTCTGGAAACACCATATATTTT. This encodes CATSREGHPSGNTIYF. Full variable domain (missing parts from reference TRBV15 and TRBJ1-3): DAMVIQNPRYQVTQFGKPVTLSCSQTLNHNVMYWYQQKSSQAPKLLFHYYDKDFNNEADTPDNFQSRRPNTSFCFLDIRSPGLGDTAMYLCATSREGHPSGNTIYFGEGSWLTVV.

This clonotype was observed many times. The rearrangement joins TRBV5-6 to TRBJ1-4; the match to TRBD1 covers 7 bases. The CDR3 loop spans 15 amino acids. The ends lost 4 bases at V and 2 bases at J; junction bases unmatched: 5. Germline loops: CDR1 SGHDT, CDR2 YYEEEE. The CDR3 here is CASSTRGQTNEKLFF. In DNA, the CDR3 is TGTGCCAGCAGCACGCGGGGACAGACTAATGAAAAACTGTTTTTT.